This TCR beta chain stems from a study of CD8+CD57+ T cells in acquired aplastic anemia (dated 2018 in TCRdb). Background for the entire study: A mean of approximately 3 ug of DNA, ranging from roughly 0.19 to 27.4 ug, was extracted from sorted CD4+ and CD8+ cells. CD8+CD57+ expansion was defined as frequency above the mean frequency observed in healthy subjects.

Flow cytometry had shown CD8+CD57+ cell expansion in the patients selected for sequencing. All patients had severe acquired aplastic anemia diagnosed by International Study of Aplastic Anemia and Agranulocytosis and Camitta criteria. Patients had received no therapy at the time of blood sampling. TCR repertoires of sorted CD4+ and CD8+ blood T cells from severe aplastic anemia patients and healthy subjects were deep-sequenced in the study. Patients were enrolled in the USA under clinicaltrials.gov protocols 00001620, 01623167, 00001397, 00071045, 00081523 and 00961064. Ficoll-Paque density gradient centrifugation was used to isolate peripheral blood mononuclear cells. CD4+ and CD8+ T cells were sorted by FACS or magnetic beads before DNA extraction. The CDR3 contains 13 residues when both ends are counted. CDR1 and CDR2, looked up from the germline V gene, are SGHVS and FNYEAQ. A note on this clonotype: Its target antigen remains unknown. This CDR3 is missing its conserved last phenylalanine or tryptophan, likely due to a read error. Because the CDR3's place on the DNA is in doubt, the DNA is left out and the CDR3 is given as listed by TCRdb.

Results and caveats for the whole study, not just this receptor: Twenty-nine CD8+ CDR3 sequences were shared between patients and controls but appeared highly expressed in patients and within their immunodominant clones. CD8+ Simpson's diversity did not differ significantly between patients and healthy controls (P=0.060).

Genomic DNA was used as template for profiling of TCR beta VDJ combinations and CDR3 sequences. An Illumina HiSeq 2000 was the platform used for TCR repertoire sequencing. In the paper's pipeline: TRBV/TRBJ rearrangement plots, CDR3 size and DJ length profiles, and Simpson's diversity index were used to evaluate the repertoires. The most abundant DNA sequence in the deep sequencing data was defined as the immunodominant clone. CDR3 amino acid sequences were screened for sharing across subjects and were compared with published repertoires and the VDJdb database. TCRdb reprocessing: public reads trimmed at Q25 with fastp, clones called with MiXCR, in-frame beta chains kept. CDR3 protein sequences are deduplicated, and each keeps its most common genes and DNA. The V and J calls and clone size come from TCRdb's table, not from the authors' own analysis. For this sample there are approximately 250,000 distinct CDR3 sequences; roughly 80% appear just once. About two fifths of the sample is in the top ten clones.

Material for sequencing was sorted CD4+, CD8+, or CD8+CD57+ T cells (not recorded which) from PBMCs. The receptor chain draws on TRBV7-6 and TRBJ1-1. The receptor was derived from a human donor with aplastic anemia. CDR3 protein: CASSLSSYNRPLH.